One and the same sample provided the 25 T cell receptor beta chains below, sequenced in a study of immune cell composition in non-small cell lung cancer. Data came from immunoSEQ multiplex PCR; TCRdb stores just in-frame clones and leaves some out. The top ten clones hold roughly 17% of a sample with around 4,400 clones, more than 75% of them seen once. The specimen sequenced was lung tumor tissue. These receptor sequences come from a human donor with non-small cell lung cancer.

The V gene is TRBV29-1, the J gene TRBJ1-1, with TRBD1 matching 8 bases. The CDR3 totals 11 residues. Per germline, CDR1 SQVTM and CDR2 ANQGSEA. V dropped 8 bases and J dropped 5; count of bases not matched to a gene: 4. CDR3 DNA sequence: TGCAGCACCCGGACAGGGACTGAAGCTTTCTTT. Protein product: CSTRTGTEAFF. The full variable domain, completed using reference TRBV29-1 and TRBJ1-1, is SAVISQKPSRDICQRGTSLTIQCQVDSQVTMMFWYRQQPGQSLTLIATANQGSEATYESGFVIDKFPISRPNLTFSTLTVSNMSPEDSSIYLCSTRTGTEAFFGQGTRLTVV.

This clone was found once. The rearrangement joins TRBV9 to TRBJ2-2; 9 bases are shared with TRBD2. The CDR3 sequence is 17 residues long. Germline lookup yields CDR1 SGDLS and CDR2 YYNGEE. V shed 4 bases, J shed 5 bases, and the junction held 12 bases outside the gene matches. CDR3 nucleotides: TGTGCCAGCAGCTCCCCCCCTAGCGGGGTCGAAACCGGGGAGCTGTTTTTT. As protein: CASSSPPSGVETGELFF.

V gene TRBV5-4 combines with J gene TRBJ2-2; 7 nucleotides line up with TRBD1. Trimming at V came to 3 bases and at J to 4 bases, leaving 6 bases not matched to a gene. Looked up from germline, CDR1 is SGHNT and CDR2 is YYREEE (reference sequence). The CDR3 runs 15 residues. CDR3 in DNA: TGTGCCAGCAGCTCGCAGGGGGTAGGCACCGGGGAGCTGTTTTTT. It is translated as CASSSQGVGTGELFF.

This clone is a singleton in its sample. This chain joins TRBV7-8 and TRBJ2-1; 7 positions match TRBD1. CDR1 is SGHVS and CDR2 is FQNEAQ in the germline V gene. The ends lost 2 bases at V and 6 bases at J; junction bases unmatched: 7. There are 15 residues in the CDR3. CDR3 sequence: CASSLRAGGSNEQFF. The CDR3 DNA is TGTGCCAGCAGCTTAAGGGCAGGGGGAAGCAATGAGCAGTTCTTC.

V is TRBV5-4 and J is TRBJ2-7, with TRBD1 matching 8 bases. CDR1 and CDR2 from the germline V gene are SGHNT and YYREEE (reference sequence). This CDR3 is 16 amino acids long. V trimming: 3 bases; J trimming: 7 bases; junction bases outside the gene matches: 15. The chain's CDR3 is CASSSFSTGVRSEQYF. CDR3 coding DNA: TGTGCCAGCAGCTCCTTCTCGACAGGGGTCCGCTCGGAGCAGTACTTC.

The gene calls are TRBV7-9 and TRBJ2-5; possible D gene TRBD2, 5 bases. Germline CDR1 reads SEHNR; CDR2 reads FQNEAQ (reference sequence). The CDR3 contains 17 residues. The V end lost 1 base, the J end lost 4 bases, and 19 bases lay between the germline ends. CDR3 coding DNA: TGTGCCAGCAGCTTAGAAGGGCGGGCGGGCCACGGAGAGACCCAGTACTTC. It translates to CASSLEGRAGHGETQYF. Combining the CDR3 with reference TRBV7-9 and TRBJ2-5 gives the whole variable domain DTGVSQNPRHKITKRGQNVTFRCDPISEHNRLYWYRQTLGQGPEFLTYFQNEAQLEKSRLLSDRFSAERPKGSFSTLEIQRTEQGDSAMYLCASSLEGRAGHGETQYFGPGTRLLVL.

V usage is TRBV5-6 and J usage is TRBJ2-7; D perhaps matches TRBD2 (5 bases). CDR1 is SGHDT, CDR2 YYEEEE, per germline. The CDR3 has 15 amino acids. Trimming took off 4 bases at V and 0 bases at J, with 14 bases between the two ends. The DNA for the CDR3 is TGTGCCAGCAGCCAGACACCGGGAAACTCCTACGAGCAGTACTTC. Its translation is CASSQTPGNSYEQYF.

This clone was counted between two and nine times. The chain links TRBV19 to TRBJ2-2; 7 bases line up with TRBD1. The CDR3 spans 15 residues. Trimming cost V 4 bases and J 4 bases; bases outside gene matches: 6. Germline V CDR1 and CDR2: LNHDA, SQIVND (reference sequence). Here the CDR3 DNA reads TGTGCCAGTAGTACCAAGGACAGGTTCACCGGGGAGCTGTTTTTT. Translated: CASSTKDRFTGELFF.

This clone was recorded once. The chain uses TRBV5-6 and TRBJ2-1, with D possibly being TRBD2 (6 bases). This CDR3 contains 16 residues. Per germline, CDR1 SGHDT and CDR2 YYEEEE. V was pared by 7 bases and J by 5 bases, with 22 bases between. This CDR3 is CASSLRGNHNDNEQFF. The CDR3, as DNA: TGTGCCAGCTCCCTCCGGGGGAATCACAATGACAATGAGCAGTTCTTC.

The chain is built from TRBV2 and TRBJ2-1; 11 bases agree with TRBD1. After removal of 7 bases from V and 8 bases from J, the junction contained 7 bases not matched to a gene. This CDR3 has 14 amino acids. Germline V lookup: CDR1 SNHLY, CDR2 FYNNEI. The CDR3 DNA follows: TGTGCCAGCATCCTTGGACAGGGGGCGGATGAGCAGTTCTTC. It specifies CASILGQGADEQFF. Full variable domain (remainder filled in from reference TRBV2 and TRBJ2-1): EPEVTQTPSHQVTQMGQEVILRCVPISNHLYFYWYRQILGQKVEFLVSFYNNEISEKSEIFDDQFSVERPDGSNFTLKIRSTKLEDSAMYFCASILGQGADEQFFGPGTRLTVL.

The chain couples TRBV5-1 to TRBJ2-7; D perhaps matches TRBD2 (5 bases). Germline-derived CDR1 and CDR2 are SGHRS and YFSETQ. The CDR3 has 15 residues. V was cut by 0 bases and J by 3 bases, with 13 bases left in between. This chain's CDR3 is CASSLGGSKDYEQYF. The CDR3 DNA sequence: TGCGCCAGCAGCTTGGGAGGGTCCAAGGACTACGAGCAGTACTTC.

The genes are TRBV29-1 and TRBJ2-4; 7 bases line up with TRBD2. V dropped 3 bases and J dropped 0; count of bases not matched to a gene: 5. Germline values: CDR1 SQVTM, CDR2 ANQGSEA. This CDR3 is 15 amino acids long. The chain's CDR3 is CSVEMGEGAKNIQYF. CDR3 in DNA: TGCAGCGTTGAGATGGGGGAGGGAGCCAAAAACATTCAGTACTTC.

This chain links TRBV30 with TRBJ2-2, with TRBD2 matching 14 bases. The J segment lost 5 bases and the V segment lost 4 bases, leaving 15 bases of the junction unmatched. The CDR3 loop spans 19 amino acids. Germline assignment: CDR1 GTSNPN and CDR2 SVGIG (reference sequence). DNA of the CDR3: TGTGCCTGGAAAGGAACCGGGACTAGCGGGAGAAGACGGACCGGGGAGCTGTTTTTT. Protein sequence: CAWKGTGTSGRRRTGELFF.

The gene calls are TRBV5-6 and TRBJ1-3, with 11 nucleotides matching TRBD1. The V segment lost 0 bases and the J segment 4 bases; nucleotides outside the gene matches: 9. CDR1 is SGHDT, CDR2 YYEEEE, per germline. The CDR3 totals 18 residues. As DNA, the CDR3 is TGTGCCAGCAGCTTGGTTGTGGCGGACAGGGGGCCCGGAAACACCATATATTTT. Amino acid sequence: CASSLVVADRGPGNTIYF.

This chain connects TRBV10-3 to TRBJ1-2; the match to TRBD1 covers 10 bases. Germline V gives CDR1 ENHRY, CDR2 SYGVKD. This CDR3 has 14 amino acids. Unmatched junction bases numbered 4, after V lost 6 bases and J lost 3 bases. In DNA form, the CDR3 reads TGTGCCATCAGGGAGACAGGGGGCGACTATGGCTACACCTTC. Translating gives CAIRETGGDYGYTF.

This clone was recorded only once. The chain has TRBV5-1 and TRBJ2-2; 7 bases align to TRBD1. The J segment lost 0 bases and the V segment lost 2 bases, leaving 1 base of the junction unmatched. The length of the CDR3 is 15 residues. Germline loops: CDR1 SGHRS, CDR2 YFSETQ. CDR3: CASSFGTANTGELFF. The CDR3 DNA sequence: TGCGCCAGCAGCTTCGGGACAGCGAACACCGGGGAGCTGTTTTTT.

This clone was seen only a few times. V gene TRBV9 combines with J gene TRBJ2-3, with 13 bases fitting TRBD2. The V gene's germline CDR1 is SGDLS and CDR2 YYNGEE. The CDR3 spans 16 residues. The trim removed 4 bases at V and 5 bases at J, leaving 7 bases unmatched. CDR3 loop: CASSTGTSGVEDTQYF. The CDR3 region has the DNA TGTGCCAGCAGCACCGGGACTAGCGGGGTGGAAGATACGCAGTATTTT. Combining the CDR3 with reference TRBV9 and TRBJ2-3 gives the whole variable domain DSGVTQTPKHLITATGQRVTLRCSPRSGDLSVYWYQQSLDQGLQFLIQYYNGEERAKGNILERFSAQQFPDLHSELNLSSLELGDSALYFCASSTGTSGVEDTQYFGPGTRLTVL.

This clone was picked up a small number of times. The V gene is TRBV27, the J gene TRBJ2-3, with D tentatively TRBD1 (8 bases). CDR1 and CDR2 (germline): MNHEY, SMNVEV (reference sequence). CDR3 length: 17 amino acids. With 4 bases removed from V and 3 bases from J, the gap between germline ends came to 20 bases. The CDR3 DNA follows: TGTGCCAGCAGTTCTAATATCCCACAGGGGGGGACAGATACGCAGTATTTT. Protein: CASSSNIPQGGTDTQYF.

V and J are TRBV6-1 and TRBJ1-1; 7 bases are a match to TRBD1. Germline CDR1 reads MNHNS; CDR2 reads SASEGT. CDR3 length: 17 amino acids. V lost 2 bases and J lost 1; bases outside the gene matches: 10. Here the CDR3 reads CASSEFLVGTANTEAFF. The DNA for the CDR3 is TGTGCCAGCAGTGAATTCTTAGTAGGGACAGCGAACACTGAAGCTTTCTTT.

V is TRBV4-3 and J is TRBJ2-3; 8 bases are a match to TRBD2. V shed 0 bases, J shed 3 bases, and the junction held 5 bases outside the gene matches. CDR3 size: 16 residues. The germline V gene encodes CDR1 LGHNA and CDR2 YSLEER. This CDR3 reads CASSQDTGGPTDTQYF. CDR3 in DNA: TGCGCCAGCAGCCAAGACACGGGGGGGCCGACAGATACGCAGTATTTT.

CDR3 in DNA: TGTGCCAGCAGTGCCGTTGCGAGCGAGGAGTTCTTC. As protein: CASSAVASEEFF. This chain uses TRBV25-1 with TRBJ2-1; D is unclear. The V gene's germline CDR1 is MGHDK and CDR2 SYGVNS. This CDR3 is 12 amino acids long. Trimming took 4 bases from V and 14 from J, leaving 15 bases between them.

The chain joins TRBV30 to TRBJ1-2; D is possibly TRBD1 (6 bases). V lost 0 bases and J 4 bases, leaving 15 bases between the germline ends. Germline V gene data show CDR1 as GTSNPN and CDR2 as SVGIG (reference sequence). CDR3 length: 15 residues. CDR3 sequence reads: CAWSVQGTPGYGYTF. Here the CDR3 DNA reads TGTGCCTGGAGTGTACAGGGCACCCCGGGCTATGGCTACACCTTC.

The rearrangement links TRBV27 to TRBJ2-7; 12 bases map to TRBD1. The CDR3 spans 14 residues. Germline V gene data show CDR1 as MNHEY and CDR2 as SMNVEV (reference sequence). V dropped 6 bases and J dropped 6; count of bases not matched to a gene: 6. DNA for the CDR3: TGTGCCAGCAGGTCGGGACAGGGGGCTGGCGAGCAGTACTTC. Its translation: CASRSGQGAGEQYF.

The chain links TRBV28 to TRBJ2-7; weak D call: TRBD1 (6 bases). Germline loops: CDR1 MDHEN, CDR2 SYDVKM. Trimming removed 10 bases from V and 0 bases from J, with 10 bases in between. The CDR3 has 12 amino acids. The CDR3 region is CATEGDSYEQYF. The CDR3 DNA reads TGTGCCACCGAGGGGGACTCCTACGAGCAGTACTTC. Full variable domain (remainder filled in from reference TRBV28 and TRBJ2-7): DVKVTQSSRYLVKRTGEKVFLECVQDMDHENMFWYRQDPGLGLRLIYFSYDVKMKEKGDIPEGYSVSREKKERFSLILESASTNQTSMYLCATEGDSYEQYFGPGTRLTVT.

V is TRBV28 and J is TRBJ2-7; perhaps TRBD1 as D (6 bases). The CDR3 length is 15 residues. Trimming left V 4 bases short and J 3 bases short, with 16 bases between. The germline V gene has CDR1 MDHEN and CDR2 SYDVKM. The CDR3 region is CASSSPTLGGYEQYF. In DNA, the CDR3 is TGTGCCAGCAGTTCCCCGACGTTAGGGGGCTACGAGCAGTACTTC.